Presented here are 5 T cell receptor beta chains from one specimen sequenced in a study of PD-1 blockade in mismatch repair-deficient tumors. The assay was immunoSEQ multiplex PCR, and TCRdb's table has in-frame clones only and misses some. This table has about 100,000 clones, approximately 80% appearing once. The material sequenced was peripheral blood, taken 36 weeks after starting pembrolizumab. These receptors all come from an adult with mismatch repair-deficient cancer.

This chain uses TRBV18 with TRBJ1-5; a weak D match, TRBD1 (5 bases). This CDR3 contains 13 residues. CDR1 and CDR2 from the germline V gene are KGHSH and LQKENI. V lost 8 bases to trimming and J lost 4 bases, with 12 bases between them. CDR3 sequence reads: CASQVAGNQPQHF. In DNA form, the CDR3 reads TGTGCCAGCCAAGTCGCAGGGAATCAGCCCCAGCATTTT.

For the CDR3, the DNA is TGTGCCAGCAGCTTACTCCGGGGGGCCGGAAACACCATATATTTT. Translated, it gives CASSLLRGAGNTIYF. The gene calls are TRBV7-9 and TRBJ1-3; a weak D match, TRBD1 (6 bases). CDR1 SEHNR and CDR2 FQNEAQ come from the germline V gene (reference sequence). V shed 2 bases and J shed 4 bases, with 12 bases lying between them. CDR3 length: 15 residues. Combining the CDR3 with reference TRBV7-9 and TRBJ1-3 gives the whole variable domain DTGVSQNPRHKITKRGQNVTFRCDPISEHNRLYWYRQTLGQGPEFLTYFQNEAQLEKSRLLSDRFSAERPKGSFSTLEIQRTEQGDSAMYLCASSLLRGAGNTIYFGEGSWLTVV.

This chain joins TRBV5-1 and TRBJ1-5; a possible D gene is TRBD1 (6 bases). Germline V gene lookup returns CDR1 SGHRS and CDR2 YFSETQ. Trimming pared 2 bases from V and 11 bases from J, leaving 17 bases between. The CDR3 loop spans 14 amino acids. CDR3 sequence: CASSLGGDTAAQHF. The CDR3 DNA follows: TGCGCCAGCAGCTTAGGAGGGGACACCGCCGCCCAGCATTTT.

CDR3 bases: TGTGCCAGCAGCTTAAATGGCAGGGGGCCTGAAGCTTTCTTT. Translation gives CASSLNGRGPEAFF. The genes are TRBV7-3 and TRBJ1-1; 8 bases agree with TRBD1. This CDR3 has 14 amino acids. The germline CDR1 and CDR2 sequences are SGHTA and FQGTGA. The V and J ends lost 1 base and 6 bases, in that order; junction bases with no gene match: 4. Drawing the rest from reference TRBV7-3 and TRBJ1-1, the complete variable domain is GAGVSQTPSNKVTEKGKYVELRCDPISGHTALYWYRQSLGQGPEFLIYFQGTGAADDSGLPNDRFFAVRPEGSVSTLKIQRTERGDSAVYLCASSLNGRGPEAFFGQGTRLTVV.

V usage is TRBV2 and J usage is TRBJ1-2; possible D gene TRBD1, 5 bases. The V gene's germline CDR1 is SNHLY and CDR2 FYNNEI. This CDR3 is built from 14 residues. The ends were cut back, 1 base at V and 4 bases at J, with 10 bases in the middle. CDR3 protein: CASSEERGGYGYTF. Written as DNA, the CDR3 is TGTGCCAGCAGTGAAGAGAGGGGTGGCTATGGCTACACCTTC.